Listed below are T cell receptor beta chains from one sample, sequenced in a study of blood T cell repertoires in COVID-19. The protocol was immunoSEQ multiplex PCR, while the TCRdb copy is restricted to in-frame clones and leaves out a portion. Here the sample spans 450,000 or so clones, 80% to 90% being singletons. The specimen sequenced was peripheral blood. These receptor sequences come from a young man with COVID-19, enrolled during active disease. CDR3s include the opening cysteine and the closing phenylalanine or tryptophan. D genes are given only for firm matches. Expanded clones are given a class, and other clones once, few, many or no size at all.

V,D,J,size,DNA,CDR3
TRBV6-5,.,TRBJ1-1,.,TGTGCCAGCAGGACAGGTGCATTGGGGCTTGAAGCTTTCTTT,CASRTGALGLEAFF
TRBV27,.,TRBJ1-3,.,TGTGCCAGCAGCCTATCGGGAAACTTCTTTGGAAACACCATATATTTT,CASSLSGNFFGNTIYF
TRBV4-1,.,TRBJ1-1,.,TGCGCCAGCAGCCAAGCCTATAACAGGGCCGCGCTTGAAGCTTTCTTT,CASSQAYNRAALEAFF
TRBV18,TRBD1,TRBJ1-4,.,TGTGCCAGCTCACCAACAGGGGGGATAGTTGAAAAACTGTTTTTT,CASSPTGGIVEKLFF
TRBV7-9,TRBD2,TRBJ2-3,.,TGTGCCAGCAGCGACACACGGACTAGCGGGGGTGCTTTAGGAGATACGCAGTATTTT,CASSDTRTSGGALGDTQYF
TRBV27,.,TRBJ1-3,.,TGTGCCAGCAGATCAAACTCTGGAAACACCATATATTTT,CASRSNSGNTIYF
TRBV5-1,.,TRBJ1-3,.,TGCGCCAGCAGCTTGGAGAGGGAGTCCACCATATATTTT,CASSLERESTIYF
TRBV12-5,TRBD1,TRBJ1-6,.,TGTGCTAGTGGTTTCGAGGGACAGCCTGCTTTCTCACCCCTCCACTTT,CASGFEGQPAFSPLHF
TRBV27,.,TRBJ1-5,.,TGTGCCAGCAGTTTAATGGGGGCTGGGAGTCAGCCCCAGCATTTT,CASSLMGAGSQPQHF
TRBV7-3,.,TRBJ2-7,.,TGTGCCAGCAGCTTATCCCAAGCTGCCTCCTACGAGCAGTACTTC,CASSLSQAASYEQYF
TRBV7-9,.,TRBJ2-3,once,TGTGCCAGCAGCTCGACGCGGGGCGGGGATACGCAGTATTTT,CASSSTRGGDTQYF
TRBV15,.,TRBJ1-3,.,TGTGCCACCAGCCGATGGGGGGAGGCCGGAAACACCATATATTTT,CATSRWGEAGNTIYF
TRBV5-6,.,TRBJ2-7,.,TGTGCCAGCAGCTTCCGCAGGCCGTCCAGGAAAATCCACGAGCAGTACTTC,CASSFRRPSRKIHEQYF
TRBV30,TRBD2,TRBJ2-7,.,TGTGCCTGGAGTGTCCGTAGCGGGAGGGCCGACGAGCAGTACTTC,CAWSVRSGRADEQYF
TRBV27,.,TRBJ2-2,.,TGTGCCAGCAGTTTGGACAGATACACCGGGGAGCTGTTTTTT,CASSLDRYTGELFF
TRBV3-1/TRBV3-2,.,TRBJ1-1,.,TGTGCCAGCAGCCAAGAGCAGGCTATGAATGCAGCTTTCTTT,CASSQEQAMNAAFF
TRBV29-1,.,TRBJ2-4,.,TGCAGCGTTGAAGCAGACAAAAACATTCAGTACTTC,CSVEADKNIQYF
TRBV5-6,TRBD2,TRBJ2-7,.,TGTGCCAGCAGGGCGACTAGCGGGGGACACTACGAGCAGTACTTC,CASRATSGGHYEQYF
TRBV29-1,TRBD2,TRBJ2-5,.,TGCAGAGGACTAGCGGGAGATGGGGAGACCCAGTACTTC,CRGLAGDGETQYF
TRBV20-1,.,TRBJ1-1,.,TGCAGTGCGGTGGCGAACACTGAAGCTTTCTTT,CSAVANTEAFF
TRBV19,TRBD1,TRBJ2-7,.,TGTGCCAGTAGTGTTTCTTCGGGACAGGGTGTGTACGAGCAGTACTTC,CASSVSSGQGVYEQYF
TRBV5-1,TRBD1,TRBJ2-4,.,TGCGCCAGCAGCGGGGGACAGGGGAACATTCAGTACTTC,CASSGGQGNIQYF
TRBV30,TRBD2,TRBJ2-7,.,TGTGCCTGGAGACCGGGACTAGCGGGAGTTGTCTACGAGCAGTACTTC,CAWRPGLAGVVYEQYF
TRBV5-1,TRBD2,TRBJ2-1,once,TGCGCCAGCAGCTTGCGGGAGGGTTCGCATGAGCAGTTCTTC,CASSLREGSHEQFF
TRBV12-5,TRBD1,TRBJ1-1,.,TGTGCTAGTGGTAAGGACAGGGGACGAGCTGAAGCTTTCTTT,CASGKDRGRAEAFF
TRBV6-2/TRBV6-3,.,TRBJ2-7,.,TGTGCCAGCAGTCACAGGGAGACCTACGAGCAGTACTTC,CASSHRETYEQYF